The source of this T cell receptor beta chain is a study of OX40 agonist ivuxolimab in advanced cancers. For the wider study: The costimulatory receptor OX40 (CD134) was targeted by ivuxolimab, a fully human IgG2 agonistic monoclonal antibody. A male proportion of about 79% and a mean age of approximately 60 years, ranging from 23 to 79, were recorded for the dose-escalation cohort. Partial responses occurred in three dose-escalation patients, of whom one had hepatocellular carcinoma and two had cutaneous melanoma. The monotherapy dose-escalation portion (N of about 47 patients) of the phase I ivuxolimab trial is reported in the paper. Patients were allowed to have had prior anti-PD-1, anti-PD-L1 or anti-CTLA-4 therapy, and approximately 41% of the dose-escalation patients had previously received checkpoint inhibitors. Peripheral TCRbeta sequencing aimed to test whether ivuxolimab altered TCR sequence diversity and caused clonal T-cell expansion. Of the roughly 51 dose-escalation patients, hepatocellular carcinoma was present in around 20, melanoma in some 15, renal cell carcinoma in 9 and head and neck cancer in 9. Intravenous ivuxolimab was administered to patients every 2 weeks at six dose levels: 0.01, 0.1, 0.3, 1.5, 3 and 10 mg/kg. Results the study describes overall, beyond this receptor: After ivuxolimab, CD8+ T cells had more expanded clones than CD4+ T cells on average. Clonal expansion of both CD4+ and CD8+ blood T cells was observed from baseline to week 6 at doses 0.1 to 3.0 mg/kg. Low levels of normalized T-cell clonal expansion were also shown by some nonresponding patients. The antigen specificity of the peripheral T cells that underwent clonal expansion was not determined. In the 0.1-3.0 mg/kg groups, partial responders were among the patients with the lowest normalized peripheral clonal expansion, particularly in CD8+ T cells.

Genomic DNA was isolated from the sorted cells so that the TCRbeta CDR3 region could be sequenced. The immunoSEQ Assay was used for sequencing of TCRbeta CDR3 regions. As stored in TCRdb, this immuneACCESS dataset retains in-frame rearrangements with V and J assigned. A fraction of the clones does not appear; measured against another copy, unresolved V genes explain less than half of the discrepancy, and the remainder lacks a known reason. The sample contains 50,000 to 55,000 clones, approximately 92% of them found a single time. Of the sample, roughly 10% is held by the ten largest clones. Patients with autoimmune disease history or receiving systemic immunosuppression were excluded from the trial. Peripheral blood for TCR sequencing was collected from all dose cohorts at baseline, on cycle 4 day 1, and on cycle 7 day 1. Samples came from an open-label, multicenter, first-in-human phase I dose-escalation trial of ivuxolimab. Adults with locally advanced or metastatic melanoma, renal cell carcinoma, hepatocellular carcinoma or head and neck squamous cell carcinoma were enrolled in the trial. Before TCR sequencing, CD4+ and CD8+ T cells were separately sorted from peripheral blood.

Worth noting for this clone: Its antigen target is currently unknown. Base quality data are lacking; no much larger clone is found one base away.

Sequenced here: CD4+ or CD8+ T cells sorted from blood, sampled in a trial of the OX40 agonist ivuxolimab. The sequence was obtained from an adult with an advanced solid tumor such as melanoma, head and neck, liver or kidney cancer.

At the DNA level, the sequence is TGTGCCACCAGCAGCTCCCCCTTGTACAATGAGCAGTTCTTC. The resulting protein is CATSSSPLYNEQFF. This sequence uses TRBV15 and TRBJ2-1; the D gene cannot be named for sure. Trimming at the junction amounts to 3 bases on V and 4 bases on J, and the germline ends lie 10 bases apart. Taken from cysteine to phenylalanine, the CDR3 has 14 residues. Only the CDR3 DNA is retained, 42 bases long and in frame from the first base. Taken from the germline V gene (reference sequence), the CDR1 and CDR2 loops are LNHNV and YYDKDF.